This T cell receptor beta chain stems from a study of PD-L1 blockade in urothelial cancer. Study-level information: Researchers found blood samples held a median of roughly 140,000 T cells. Broader study findings: Having blood TCR clonality under the median before treatment predicted better survival.

Method: immunoSEQ multiplex PCR; TCRdb's copy keeps in-frame clones and lacks some. The sample lists around 70,000 clones; 90% were seen once. A remark on this clone: Its target is unknown.

Regarding time point: pretreatment peripheral blood. The clonotype was recovered from a man between 65 and 85 years old with urothelial cancer. This sample comprised PBMCs, obtained around atezolizumab (anti-PD-L1) treatment.

The CDR3, as DNA: TGTGCCAGCACCCTAAGGACAGTCCAAGAGACCCAGTACTTC. This codes for CASTLRTVQETQYF. This chain uses TRBV11-2 with TRBJ2-5; weak D call: TRBD1 (6 bases). The CDR3 covers 14 residues. Germline V gives CDR1 SGHAT, CDR2 FQNNGV. Trimming pared 7 bases from V and 1 base from J, leaving 13 bases between.